The 2 T cell receptor beta chains given below trace back to one sample, sequenced in a study of blood T cell repertoires in COVID-19. Only in-frame clones appear in the TCRdb table, and some are missing; sequencing was by immunoSEQ multiplex PCR. The profile shows some 400,000 clones, more than 80% of them singletons. Sequencing was done on a sample of PBMCs or T cells enriched from blood (not recorded which). These receptors all come from a man between 25 and 39 years old who had recovered from COVID-19.

CDR3 sequence reads: CASSLPKTGGEKLFF. The CDR3 nucleotides read TGTGCCAGCAGCCTTCCCAAAACGGGAGGGGAAAAACTGTTTTTT. The chain employs TRBV7-9 and TRBJ1-4; D is uncertain. Trimming left V 5 bases short and J 8 bases short, with 18 bases between. The germline CDR1 and CDR2 sequences are SEHNR and FQNEAQ (reference sequence). The CDR3 is 15 residues long.

This chain joins TRBV23-1 and TRBJ2-2; 8 bases map to TRBD1. TRBV23-1 is recorded as an ORF, its role being uncertain. This CDR3 contains 17 residues. J gave up 6 bases and V 3 bases, and 12 bases lay outside the gene matches. The CDR3 nucleotides are TGCGCCAGCAGTCACCTAGGGACAGGTAAACAATCCGGGGAGCTGTTTTTT. This gives the protein CASSHLGTGKQSGELFF.